These 24 T cell receptor beta chains originate from one sample sequenced in a study of cytomegalovirus exposure and HLA in healthy donors (dated by TCRdb to about 2017). Libraries were built with the immunoSEQ multiplex PCR assay. TCRdb mirrors the immuneACCESS table, restricted to in-frame sequences. Some clones are absent from its copies; in checked studies, under half trace to an unresolved V gene, and the reason for the others is unknown. This sample comprises approximately 190,000 clones, roughly 88% of them detected only once. The ten largest make up over 10% of the sample. Sequenced sample: PBMCs. Receptor source: a woman in her twenties or thirties in good health and CMV-seropositive.

The genes are TRBV15 and TRBJ2-7, with 11 bases matching TRBD2. V was clipped by 3 bases and J by 6 bases; unmatched bases: 10. The CDR3 runs 16 residues. The germline CDR1 and CDR2 sequences are LNHNV and YYDKDF (reference sequence). CDR3 loop: CATSRPGLADGSEQYF. The CDR3 DNA reads as TGTGCCACCAGCAGGCCGGGACTAGCGGATGGCTCCGAGCAGTACTTC.

The V gene is TRBV5-1, the J gene TRBJ2-1, with 9 positions matching TRBD2. CDR1 SGHRS and CDR2 YFSETQ come from the germline V gene. V dropped 8 bases and J dropped 7; count of bases not matched to a gene: 13. The CDR3 contains 15 residues. The CDR3: CASRFGSGSKNEQFF. The CDR3 nucleotides read TGCGCCAGTCGATTCGGTAGCGGGAGTAAGAATGAGCAGTTCTTC.

The chain has TRBV9 and TRBJ2-1; tentatively, D is TRBD2 (5 bases). Germline loops: CDR1 SGDLS, CDR2 YYNGEE. This CDR3 is built from 13 residues. Trimming cost V 0 bases and J 6 bases, with 7 bases left between them. For the CDR3, the DNA is TGTGCCAGCAGCGTAGGAACTAGCAATGAGCAGTTCTTC. It encodes CASSVGTSNEQFF.

The chain carries TRBV28 and TRBJ1-5; D gene unclear. The ends were cut back, 2 bases at V and 7 bases at J, with 12 bases in the middle. The CDR3 consists of 14 residues. Germline CDR1 MDHEN, CDR2 SYDVKM. In DNA form, the CDR3 reads TGTGCCAGCAGTTTACTCTTATCTTCGCAGCCCCAGCATTTT. This codes for CASSLLLSSQPQHF.

The chain uses TRBV18 and TRBJ2-7; 10 bases fit TRBD2. CDR1 and CDR2 (germline): KGHSH, LQKENI. This CDR3 region has 16 residues. Trimming cost V 2 bases and J 1 base; bases outside gene matches: 5. The CDR3 DNA reads as TGTGCCAGCTCACCAGGGGCAGCGGGAGGGTCCTACGAGCAGTACTTC. It codes for CASSPGAAGGSYEQYF.

The genes are TRBV6-1 and TRBJ1-2; the D gene is possibly TRBD1 (5 bases). The CDR3 is 14 amino acids. The germline CDR1 and CDR2 sequences are MNHNS and SASEGT. Trimming left V 2 bases short and J 6 bases short, with 13 bases between. This CDR3 reads CASSELGGFDGYTF. The CDR3 DNA is TGTGCCAGCAGTGAATTGGGGGGGTTTGATGGCTACACCTTC.

This chain links TRBV28 with TRBJ2-2; TRBD1 agrees at 7 bases. This CDR3 region has 15 residues. V gave up 8 bases and J gave up 2 bases; unmatched junction bases: 8. CDR1 and CDR2 (germline): MDHEN, SYDVKM. The CDR3: CASCWTGANTGELFF. The CDR3 nucleotides are TGTGCCAGCTGCTGGACAGGCGCTAACACCGGGGAGCTGTTTTTT.

The chain couples TRBV6-6 to TRBJ2-7; 10 nucleotides align to TRBD2. The germline gives CDR1 MNHNY, CDR2 SVGAGI (reference sequence). J lost 4 bases, V lost 6 bases, and 12 bases had no gene match. This CDR3 is built from 16 residues. CDR3 in amino acids: CASSYPQREGLYEQYF. In nucleotides, the CDR3 is TGTGCCAGCAGCTACCCCCAGCGGGAGGGCCTGTACGAGCAGTACTTC.

In its sample, this clone was seen once. This rearrangement joins TRBV7-9 to TRBJ1-5, with D perhaps matching TRBD1 (5 bases). The CDR3 runs 16 residues. Trimming shortened V by 4 bases and J by 3 bases, and 16 bases separated the two germline ends. CDR1 is SEHNR and CDR2 is FQNEAQ in the germline V gene (reference sequence). The CDR3 is CASSSEVDSLNQPQHF. CDR3 DNA sequence: TGTGCCAGCAGCTCCGAGGTTGACAGTCTCAATCAGCCCCAGCATTTT.

The rearrangement links TRBV5-1 to TRBJ2-1; 15 bases fit TRBD2. The V gene's germline CDR1 is SGHRS and CDR2 YFSETQ. The V gene end was trimmed by 0 bases and the J gene end by 5 bases; junction bases not matched to a gene: 3. The length of the CDR3 is 17 residues. The CDR3 coding sequence is TGCGCCAGCAGCTTGGAAGGGACTAGCGGGAGGCACAATGAGCAGTTCTTC. Translated, it gives CASSLEGTSGRHNEQFF.

The V call is TRBV30, the J call TRBJ1-4; a weak D match, TRBD1 (5 bases). In germline, CDR1 is GTSNPN, CDR2 SVGIG (reference sequence). The length of the CDR3 is 14 residues. Trimming cost V 2 bases and J 3 bases, with 10 bases left between them. The CDR3 DNA reads as TGTGCCTGGAGTAGCGGGACGGCTAATGAAAAACTGTTTTTT. It specifies CAWSSGTANEKLFF.

The rearrangement joins TRBV28 to TRBJ2-7; a weak D match, TRBD2 (6 bases). CDR1 is MDHEN, CDR2 SYDVKM, per germline. CDR3 length: 11 amino acids. Trimming removed 8 bases from V and 3 bases from J, with 8 bases in between. The CDR3 loop is CASQTSYEQYF. CDR3 DNA sequence: TGTGCCAGCCAGACTAGCTACGAGCAGTACTTC.

CDR3 nucleotide sequence: TGTGCCAGCAACCCAGGGGTGGACACTGAAGCTTTCTTT. Its protein is CASNPGVDTEAFF. This chain connects TRBV6-1 to TRBJ1-1; the D gene is possibly TRBD1 (6 bases). This CDR3 comprises 13 residues. Per the germline V gene, CDR1 is MNHNS and CDR2 is SASEGT. V was clipped by 7 bases and J by 3 bases, with 12 bases between them.

The chain is built from TRBV11-2 and TRBJ2-1; D perhaps matches TRBD1 (6 bases). There are 16 residues in the CDR3. The germline V and J ends were trimmed by 1 base and 2 bases, with 12 bases remaining between them. Looked up from germline, CDR1 is SGHAT and CDR2 is FQNNGV. The CDR3 nucleotides are TGTGCCAGCAGCTTAGGAGTGGACAGAACCTACAATGAGCAGTTCTTC. It codes for CASSLGVDRTYNEQFF. Based on the CDR3 plus reference TRBV11-2 and TRBJ2-1, the full variable domain is EAGVAQSPRYKIIEKRQSVAFWCNPISGHATLYWYQQILGQGPKLLIQFQNNGVVDDSQLPKDRFSAERLKGVDSTLKIQPAKLEDSAVYLCASSLGVDRTYNEQFFGPGTRLTVL.

CDR3 DNA sequence: TGCAGCGTTGGCCACGAACTAGCGGGACCGACCCAGTACTTC. Translating gives CSVGHELAGPTQYF. The chain couples TRBV29-1 to TRBJ2-5; 10 bases fit TRBD2. This CDR3 spans 14 amino acids. V gave up 4 bases and J gave up 7 bases; unmatched junction bases: 9. CDR1 is SQVTM, CDR2 ANQGSEA, per germline.

The chain links TRBV7-2 to TRBJ2-7; 10 positions agree with TRBD2. Germline CDR1 is SGHTA and CDR2 is FQGNSA. This CDR3 has 17 residues. V lost 1 base to trimming and J lost 1 base; unmatched junction nucleotides: 7. CDR3 sequence reads: CASSLGSSGSESYEQYF. CDR3 coding DNA: TGTGCCAGCAGCTTAGGGTCTAGCGGGAGCGAGTCCTACGAGCAGTACTTC.

The genes are TRBV27 and TRBJ2-3; tentative D call: TRBD1 (6 bases). This CDR3 contains 15 residues. V was clipped by 5 bases and J by 3 bases, with 15 bases between them. Germline CDR1 reads MNHEY; CDR2 reads SMNVEV (reference sequence). CDR3 in amino acids: CASSPQGAWTDTQYF. For the CDR3, the DNA is TGTGCCAGCAGTCCACAGGGTGCTTGGACAGATACGCAGTATTTT.

This clone was seen only once. V gene TRBV5-6 combines with J gene TRBJ2-7, with TRBD2 matching 7 bases. There are 15 residues in the CDR3. Germline V gene lookup returns CDR1 SGHDT and CDR2 YYEEEE. V lost 4 bases and J lost 2; bases outside the gene matches: 9. In DNA form, the CDR3 reads TGTGCCAGCAGCCTAAGACTAGCCGTAACCTACGAGCAGTACTTC. Protein: CASSLRLAVTYEQYF.

Here the CDR3 DNA reads TGTGCCAGCACAGTGAACTACGAGCAGTACTTC. Translated: CASTVNYEQYF. V is TRBV6-1 and J is TRBJ2-7; D gene ambiguous. Per germline, CDR1 MNHNS and CDR2 SASEGT. V dropped 7 bases and J dropped 3 bases, with 7 bases sitting between them. The CDR3 has 11 residues.

V is TRBV4-2 and J is TRBJ2-3; 9 bases align to TRBD2. The CDR3 runs 17 residues. V lost 2 bases, J lost 3 bases, and 9 bases stayed unmatched. In germline, CDR1 is LGHNA, CDR2 YNFKEQ. This CDR3 reads CASSQNGNSGSTDTQYF. CDR3 sequence (DNA): TGTGCCAGCAGCCAAAACGGGAATAGCGGGAGTACAGATACGCAGTATTTT.

This chain's CDR3 is CASSLSVGNQPQHF. The CDR3 coding sequence is TGTGCCAGCAGTTTATCCGTAGGCAATCAGCCCCAGCATTTT. The chain joins TRBV28 to TRBJ1-5; D remains unclear. Trimming removed 1 base from V and 2 bases from J, with 6 bases in between. The length of the CDR3 is 14 residues. Germline V CDR1 and CDR2: MDHEN, SYDVKM.

The chain carries TRBV10-3 and TRBJ2-5, with 8 bases identical to TRBD2. Germline V CDR1 and CDR2: ENHRY, SYGVKD. Trimming took 6 bases from V and 3 from J; bases not matched to a gene: 6. The CDR3 sequence is 14 residues long. CDR3 region: CAIRGAGDEETQYF. CDR3 DNA sequence: TGTGCCATCAGAGGAGCGGGAGACGAAGAGACCCAGTACTTC.

The chain employs TRBV7-9 and TRBJ2-1, with 13 bases matching TRBD2. Losses at the gene ends were 1 base for V and 13 bases for J; bases not matched to a gene: 4. This CDR3 has 14 residues. CDR1 SEHNR and CDR2 FQNEAQ come from the germline V gene (reference sequence). CDR3 amino acids: CASSLGGLAGPQFF. The CDR3 DNA follows: TGTGCCAGCAGCTTAGGGGGACTAGCGGGACCCCAGTTCTTC.

CDR3 nucleotides: TGTGCCAGCACTGTAGATGCCCCGGGACTAGCGGGAGAACCAAACACCGGGGAGCTGTTTTTT. Translating it yields CASTVDAPGLAGEPNTGELFF. The chain uses TRBV28 and TRBJ2-2; 14 bases are a match to TRBD2. Germline CDR1 is MDHEN and CDR2 is SYDVKM. V trimming: 7 bases; J trimming: 2 bases; junction bases outside the gene matches: 18. The CDR3 loop spans 21 amino acids.